This T cell receptor (beta chain) was sequenced for a study of shared clonotypes between healthy human individuals. About this clone itself: Its antigen is unknown.

Study-wide findings and caveats: Enrolling few donors narrowed the genetic and exposure-history diversity that was represented.

V dropped 0 bases and J dropped 9 bases, with 7 bases sitting between them. The CDR3 spans 12 residues. CDR1 and CDR2 from the germline V gene are SGHRS and YFSETQ. Measured with immunoSEQ multiplex PCR; TCRdb has only the in-frame clones, and not every one. The table records fewer than 1.8 million clones, around 98.5% of them present only once. A CD45RA-negative memory subset and a CD45RA+ naive subset were separated from the CD4+ cells. This sequence was found in a man aged 25-40 years in good health. The chain combines TRBV5-1 with TRBJ2-1; no clear D gene. The sequenced sample consisted of naive CD4+ T cells sorted from blood. Noted subset: CD45RA+ positively selected. CDR3 amino acids: CASSLAHGEQFF. Written as DNA, the CDR3 is TGCGCCAGCAGCTTGGCGCATGGTGAGCAGTTCTTC. The full variable domain, rest sourced from reference TRBV5-1 and TRBJ2-1, is KAGVTQTPRYLIKTRGQQVTLSCSPISGHRSVSWYQQTPGQGLQFLFEYFSETQRNKGNFPGRFSGRQFSNSRSEMNVSTLELGDSALYLCASSLAHGEQFFGPGTRLTVL.